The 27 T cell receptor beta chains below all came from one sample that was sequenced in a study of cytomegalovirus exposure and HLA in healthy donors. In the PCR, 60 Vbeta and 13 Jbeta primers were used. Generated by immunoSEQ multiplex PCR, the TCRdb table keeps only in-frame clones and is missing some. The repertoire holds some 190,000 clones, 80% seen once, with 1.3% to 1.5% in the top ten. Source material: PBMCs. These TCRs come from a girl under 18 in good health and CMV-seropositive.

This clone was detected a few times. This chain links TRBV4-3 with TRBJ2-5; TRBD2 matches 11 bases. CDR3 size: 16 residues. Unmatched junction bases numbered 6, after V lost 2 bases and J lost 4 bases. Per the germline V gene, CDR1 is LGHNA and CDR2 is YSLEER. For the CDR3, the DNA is TGCGCCAGCAGCCAAAATATAGCGGGAGGGGGAGAGACCCAGTACTTC. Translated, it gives CASSQNIAGGGETQYF.

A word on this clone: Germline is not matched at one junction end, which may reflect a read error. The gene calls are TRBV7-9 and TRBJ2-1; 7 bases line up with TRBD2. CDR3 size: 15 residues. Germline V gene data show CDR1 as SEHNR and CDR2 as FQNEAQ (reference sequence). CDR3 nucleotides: TGTTCCAGCAGCCGAGCGGGATACGCATACAATGAGCAGTTCTTC. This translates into CSSSRAGYAYNEQFF. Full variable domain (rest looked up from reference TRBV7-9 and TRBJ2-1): DTGVSQNPRHKITKRGQNVTFRCDPISEHNRLYWYRQTLGQGPEFLTYFQNEAQLEKSRLLSDRFSAERPKGSFSTLEIQRTEQGDSAMYLCSSSRAGYAYNEQFFGPGTRLTVL.

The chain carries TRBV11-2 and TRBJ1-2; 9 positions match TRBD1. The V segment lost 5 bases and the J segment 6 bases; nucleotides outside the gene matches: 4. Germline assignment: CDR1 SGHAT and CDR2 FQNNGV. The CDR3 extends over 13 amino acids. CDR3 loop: CASSAWTGDGYTF. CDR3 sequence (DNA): TGTGCCAGCAGCGCTTGGACAGGGGATGGCTACACCTTC.

CDR3 sequence (DNA): TGTGCCAGCACCCTGACTAGTTGGATACCGCCCGGGGAGCTGTTTTTT. This gives the protein CASTLTSWIPPGELFF. The chain carries TRBV2 and TRBJ2-2, with D possibly matching TRBD2 (6 bases). Germline lookup yields CDR1 SNHLY and CDR2 FYNNEI. The CDR3 has 16 residues. V was cut by 7 bases and J by 6 bases, with 21 bases left in between. The complete variable domain, with remaining parts taken from reference TRBV2 and TRBJ2-2, reads EPEVTQTPSHQVTQMGQEVILRCVPISNHLYFYWYRQILGQKVEFLVSFYNNEISEKSEIFDDQFSVERPDGSNFTLKIRSTKLEDSAMYFCASTLTSWIPPGELFFGEGSRLTVL.

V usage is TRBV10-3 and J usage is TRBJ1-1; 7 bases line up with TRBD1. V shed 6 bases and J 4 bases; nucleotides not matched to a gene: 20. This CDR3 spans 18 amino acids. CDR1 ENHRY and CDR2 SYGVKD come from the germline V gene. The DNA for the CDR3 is TGTGCCATCAGGACGAGACAGGGATTGGACTATTTGGGCACTGAAGCTTTCTTT. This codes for CAIRTRQGLDYLGTEAFF.

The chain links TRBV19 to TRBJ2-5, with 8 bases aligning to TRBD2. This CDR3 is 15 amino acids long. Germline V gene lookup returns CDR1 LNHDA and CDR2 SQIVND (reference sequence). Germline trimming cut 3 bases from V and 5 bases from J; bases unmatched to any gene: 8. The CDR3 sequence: CASSMTGGLLETQYF. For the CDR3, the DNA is TGTGCCAGTAGTATGACGGGAGGGCTTCTCGAGACCCAGTACTTC.

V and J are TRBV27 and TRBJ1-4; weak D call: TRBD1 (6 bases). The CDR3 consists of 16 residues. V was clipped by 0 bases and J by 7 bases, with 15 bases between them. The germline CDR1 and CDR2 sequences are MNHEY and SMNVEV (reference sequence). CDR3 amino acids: CASSLSPRGGIEKLFF. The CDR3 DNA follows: TGTGCCAGCAGTTTATCACCCCGGGGGGGCATTGAAAAACTGTTTTTT.

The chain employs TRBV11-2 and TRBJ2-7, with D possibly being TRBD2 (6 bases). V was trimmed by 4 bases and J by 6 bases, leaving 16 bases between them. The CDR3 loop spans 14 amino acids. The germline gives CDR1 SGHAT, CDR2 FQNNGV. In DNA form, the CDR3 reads TGTGCCAGCAGCTCCCGGGACTTCAGCCTCGAGCAGTACTTC. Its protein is CASSSRDFSLEQYF.

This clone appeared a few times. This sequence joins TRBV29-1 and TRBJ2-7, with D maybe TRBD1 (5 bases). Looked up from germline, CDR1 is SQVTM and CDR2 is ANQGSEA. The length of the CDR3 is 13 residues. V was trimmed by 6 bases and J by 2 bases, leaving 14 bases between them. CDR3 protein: CSVTRDSTYEQYF. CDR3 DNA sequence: TGCAGCGTAACTCGCGACAGTACCTACGAGCAGTACTTC.

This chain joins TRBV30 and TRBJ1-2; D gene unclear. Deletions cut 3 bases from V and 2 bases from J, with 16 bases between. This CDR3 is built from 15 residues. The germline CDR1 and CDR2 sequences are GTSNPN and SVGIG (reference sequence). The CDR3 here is CAWSPPVARNYGYTF. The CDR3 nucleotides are TGTGCCTGGAGCCCCCCGGTCGCCCGCAACTATGGCTACACCTTC.

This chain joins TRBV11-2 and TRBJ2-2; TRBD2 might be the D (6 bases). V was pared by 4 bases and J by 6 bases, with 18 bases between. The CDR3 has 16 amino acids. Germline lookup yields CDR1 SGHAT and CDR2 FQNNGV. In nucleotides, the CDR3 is TGTGCCAGCAGCTCCCCCCGGGGCGGGACGGCCGGGGAGCTGTTTTTT. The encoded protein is CASSSPRGGTAGELFF.

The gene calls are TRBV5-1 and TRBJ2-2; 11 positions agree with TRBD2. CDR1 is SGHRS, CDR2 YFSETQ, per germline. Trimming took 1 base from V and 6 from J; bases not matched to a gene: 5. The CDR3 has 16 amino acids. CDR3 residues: CASSLFPTSGAGELFF. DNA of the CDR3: TGCGCCAGCAGCTTGTTCCCGACTAGCGGGGCCGGGGAGCTGTTTTTT.

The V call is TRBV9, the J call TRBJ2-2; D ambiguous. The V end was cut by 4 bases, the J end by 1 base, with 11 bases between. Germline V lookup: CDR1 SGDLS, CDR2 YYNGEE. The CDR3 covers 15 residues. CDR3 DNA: TGTGCCAGCAGCCCAACGCCCAGGAACACCGGGGAGCTGTTTTTT. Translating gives CASSPTPRNTGELFF.

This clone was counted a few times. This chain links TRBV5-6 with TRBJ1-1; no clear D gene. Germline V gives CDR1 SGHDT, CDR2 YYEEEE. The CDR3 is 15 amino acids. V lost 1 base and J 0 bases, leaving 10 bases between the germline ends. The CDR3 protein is CASSLYAGLNTEAFF. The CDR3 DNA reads TGTGCCAGCAGCTTGTACGCAGGTCTGAACACTGAAGCTTTCTTT.

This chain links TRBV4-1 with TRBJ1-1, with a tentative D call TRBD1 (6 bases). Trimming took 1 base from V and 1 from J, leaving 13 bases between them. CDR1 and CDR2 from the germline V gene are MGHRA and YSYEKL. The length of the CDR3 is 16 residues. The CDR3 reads CASSQVEGVQNTEAFF. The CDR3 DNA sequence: TGCGCCAGCAGCCAAGTTGAGGGGGTTCAGAACACTGAAGCTTTCTTT.

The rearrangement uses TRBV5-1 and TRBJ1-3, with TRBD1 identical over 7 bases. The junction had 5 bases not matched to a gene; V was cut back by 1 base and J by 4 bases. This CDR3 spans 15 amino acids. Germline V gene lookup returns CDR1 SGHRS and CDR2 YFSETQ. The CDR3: CASSLPTGLGNTIYF. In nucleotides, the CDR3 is TGCGCCAGCAGCTTGCCGACAGGGTTGGGAAACACCATATATTTT.

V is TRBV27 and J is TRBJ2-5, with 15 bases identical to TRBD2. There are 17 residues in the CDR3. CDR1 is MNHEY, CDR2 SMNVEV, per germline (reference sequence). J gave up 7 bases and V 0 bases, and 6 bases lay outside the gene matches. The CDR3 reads CASSLSLGLAGGGTQYF. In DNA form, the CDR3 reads TGTGCCAGCAGTTTATCGTTGGGACTAGCGGGAGGTGGGACCCAGTACTTC.

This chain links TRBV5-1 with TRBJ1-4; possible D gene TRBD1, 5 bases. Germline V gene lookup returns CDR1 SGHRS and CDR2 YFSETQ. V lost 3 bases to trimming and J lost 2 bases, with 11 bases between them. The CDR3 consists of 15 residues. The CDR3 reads CASSSNRGTNEKLFF. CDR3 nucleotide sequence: TGCGCCAGCAGCTCCAATCGGGGGACTAATGAAAAACTGTTTTTT.

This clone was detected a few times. In DNA, the CDR3 is TGTGCCAGCAGTTCAACAGGGGGCGGTCAGCCCCAGCATTTT. This encodes CASSSTGGGQPQHF. The chain joins TRBV6-5 to TRBJ1-5; 9 bases fit TRBD1. After removal of 4 bases from V and 6 bases from J, the junction contained 4 bases not matched to a gene. The CDR3 loop spans 14 amino acids. CDR1 MNHEY and CDR2 SVGAGI come from the germline V gene.

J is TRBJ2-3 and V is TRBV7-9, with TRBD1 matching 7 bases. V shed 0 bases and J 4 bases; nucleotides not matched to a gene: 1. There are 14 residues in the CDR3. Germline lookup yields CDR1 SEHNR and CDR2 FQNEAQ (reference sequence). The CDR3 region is CASSLADRADTQYF. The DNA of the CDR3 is TGTGCCAGCAGCTTAGCAGACAGGGCAGATACGCAGTATTTT.

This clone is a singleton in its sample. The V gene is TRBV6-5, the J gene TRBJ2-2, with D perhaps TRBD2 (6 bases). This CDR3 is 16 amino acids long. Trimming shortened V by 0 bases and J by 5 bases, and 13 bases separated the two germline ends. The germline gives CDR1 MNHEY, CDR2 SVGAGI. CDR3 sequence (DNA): TGTGCCAGCAGTTACTCGATAGCAGGAGGGACCGGGGAGCTGTTTTTT. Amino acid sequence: CASSYSIAGGTGELFF.

CDR3 coding DNA: TGCGCCAGCAGCTTGGCCCAGGGGGTGAATTCTGGGGCCAACGTCCTGACTTTC. It codes for CASSLAQGVNSGANVLTF. This chain uses TRBV5-1 with TRBJ2-6, with TRBD1 matching over 7 bases. The CDR3 is 18 amino acids. The germline V gene encodes CDR1 SGHRS and CDR2 YFSETQ. V lost 0 bases, J lost 1 base, and 7 bases stayed unmatched.

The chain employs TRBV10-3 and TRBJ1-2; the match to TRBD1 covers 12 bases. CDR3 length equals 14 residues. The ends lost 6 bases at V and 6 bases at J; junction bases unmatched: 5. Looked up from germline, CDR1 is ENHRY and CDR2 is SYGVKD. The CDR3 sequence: CAIRPGQGADGYTF. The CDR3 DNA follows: TGTGCCATCAGGCCGGGACAGGGGGCGGATGGCTACACCTTC.

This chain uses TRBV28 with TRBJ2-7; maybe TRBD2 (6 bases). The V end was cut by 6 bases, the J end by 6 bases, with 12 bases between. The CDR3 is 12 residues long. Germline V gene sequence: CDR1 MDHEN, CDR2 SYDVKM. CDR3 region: CASSLTGVEQYF. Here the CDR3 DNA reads TGTGCCAGCAGCTTAACGGGAGTCGAGCAGTACTTC.

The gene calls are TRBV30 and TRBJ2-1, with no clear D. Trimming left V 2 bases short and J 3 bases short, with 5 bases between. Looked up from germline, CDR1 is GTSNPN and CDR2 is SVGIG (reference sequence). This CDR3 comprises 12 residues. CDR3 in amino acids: CAWSRVYNEQFF. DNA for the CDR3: TGTGCCTGGAGTCGGGTCTACAATGAGCAGTTCTTC.

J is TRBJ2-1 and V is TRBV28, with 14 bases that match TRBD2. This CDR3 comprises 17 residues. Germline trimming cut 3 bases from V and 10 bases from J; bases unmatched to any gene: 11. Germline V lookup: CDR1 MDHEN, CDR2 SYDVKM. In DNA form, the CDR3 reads TGTGCCAGCAGTTTGACTAGCGGGAGGGCCTCTAGTCTCGAGCAGTTCTTC. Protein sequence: CASSLTSGRASSLEQFF. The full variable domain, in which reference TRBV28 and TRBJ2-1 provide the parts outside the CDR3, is DVKVTQSSRYLVKRTGEKVFLECVQDMDHENMFWYRQDPGLGLRLIYFSYDVKMKEKGDIPEGYSVSREKKERFSLILESASTNQTSMYLCASSLTSGRASSLEQFFGPGTRLTVL.

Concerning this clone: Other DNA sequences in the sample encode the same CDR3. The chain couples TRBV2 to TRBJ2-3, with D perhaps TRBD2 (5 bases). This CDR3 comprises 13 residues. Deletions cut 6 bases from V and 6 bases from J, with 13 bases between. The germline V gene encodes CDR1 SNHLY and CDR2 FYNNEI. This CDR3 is CASSREGPDTQYF. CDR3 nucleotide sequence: TGTGCCAGCAGCCGCGAGGGCCCGGATACGCAGTATTTT.